Below are 25 T cell receptor beta chains sequenced from a single sample in a study of T cells in localized non-small cell lung cancer. Clones were read by immunoSEQ multiplex PCR, and TCRdb kept only the in-frame ones, dropping some. Found here are roughly 38,000 clones, more than 85% of them singletons; the top ten hold roughly 7%. Sequenced here: peripheral blood, sampled before any cancer treatment. These receptors all stem from a woman aged 18 to 55 with stage III lung adenocarcinoma.

The V gene is TRBV6-6, the J gene TRBJ1-5, with D unclear. In germline, CDR1 is MNHNY, CDR2 SVGAGI (reference sequence). V was shortened by 0 bases and J by 4 bases, with 10 bases between the two germline ends. The CDR3 contains 15 residues. The CDR3 DNA is TGTGCCAGCAGTTACTCGAGTATCTCTAATCAGCCCCAGCATTTT. Translated, it gives CASSYSSISNQPQHF.

The DNA of the CDR3 is TGTGCCAGCAGCTTCGGGGGAATCGGTAGTGAGACCCAGTACTTC. The encoded protein is CASSFGGIGSETQYF. V is TRBV11-1 and J is TRBJ2-5; D perhaps matches TRBD2 (6 bases). V was shortened by 3 bases and J by 5 bases, with 16 bases between the two germline ends. The CDR3 runs 15 residues. The germline gives CDR1 SGHAT, CDR2 FQDESV (reference sequence).

This clone has only one observation. CDR3 DNA: TGTGCCAGCAGCTTAGGACAGGGCGATGAGCAGTTCTTC. It is translated as CASSLGQGDEQFF. The chain couples TRBV11-3 to TRBJ2-1; 7 positions match TRBD1. J gave up 8 bases and V 1 base, and 2 bases lay outside the gene matches. This CDR3 spans 13 amino acids. The V gene's germline CDR1 is SGHNT and CDR2 YENEEA.

The chain uses TRBV7-8 and TRBJ2-7; 11 nucleotides align to TRBD1. V lost 0 bases, J lost 6 bases, and 1 base stayed unmatched. This CDR3 is 14 amino acids long. The germline CDR1 and CDR2 sequences are SGHVS and FQNEAQ. Here the CDR3 DNA reads TGTGCCAGCAGCTTAGCAGGGACAGGGGGCGAGCAGTACTTC. As protein: CASSLAGTGGEQYF. Full variable domain (remainder filled in from reference TRBV7-8 and TRBJ2-7): GAGVSQSPRYKVAKRGQDVALRCDPISGHVSLFWYQQALGQGPEFLTYFQNEAQLDKSGLPSDRFFAERPEGSVSTLKIQRTQQEDSAVYLCASSLAGTGGEQYFGPGTRLTVT.

The gene calls are TRBV19 and TRBJ2-4; 8 nucleotides line up with TRBD1. The junction had 7 bases not matched to a gene; V was cut back by 5 bases and J by 4 bases. Per the germline V gene, CDR1 is LNHDA and CDR2 is SQIVND (reference sequence). This CDR3 contains 15 residues. The CDR3 DNA sequence: TGTGCCAGTAGTCCGGACAGGGCTTTAAAAAACATTCAGTACTTC. The encoded protein is CASSPDRALKNIQYF. Based on the CDR3 plus reference TRBV19 and TRBJ2-4, the full variable domain is DGGITQSPKYLFRKEGQNVTLSCEQNLNHDAMYWYRQDPGQGLRLIYYSQIVNDFQKGDIAEGYSVSREKKESFPLTVTSAQKNPTAFYLCASSPDRALKNIQYFGAGTRLSVL.

V gene TRBV4-1 combines with J gene TRBJ1-2; maybe TRBD1 (6 bases). Per the germline V gene, CDR1 is MGHRA and CDR2 is YSYEKL. The CDR3 totals 17 residues. Between the trimmed V and J ends, which lost 1 base and 0 bases, there was a span of 15 bases. CDR3 DNA: TGCGCCAGCAGCCAAGGAGCCGGGACACTAGCTAACTATGGCTACACCTTC. It encodes CASSQGAGTLANYGYTF.

This clone appeared once. V and J are TRBV5-1 and TRBJ2-1, with D tentatively TRBD1 (6 bases). This CDR3 has 15 amino acids. V was cut by 0 bases and J by 9 bases, with 16 bases left in between. Germline values: CDR1 SGHRS, CDR2 YFSETQ. The CDR3 loop reads CASSLEGRTDGEQFF. The CDR3 coding sequence is TGCGCCAGCAGCTTGGAAGGCAGGACAGATGGTGAGCAGTTCTTC.

The chain uses TRBV19 and TRBJ1-1; D possibly corresponds to TRBD1 (5 bases). Germline values: CDR1 LNHDA, CDR2 SQIVND (reference sequence). The CDR3 runs to 15 residues. Trimming left V 5 bases short and J 6 bases short, with 19 bases between. CDR3 bases: TGTGCCAGTAGTGGGAAGGGACCCTCTCGGGCTGAAGCTTTCTTT. Protein: CASSGKGPSRAEAFF.

This chain joins TRBV6-6 and TRBJ2-1; no firm D call. Between the trimmed V and J ends, which lost 6 bases and 0 bases, there was a span of 6 bases. CDR3 size: 13 residues. The V gene's germline CDR1 is MNHNY and CDR2 SVGAGI (reference sequence). The CDR3 loop is CASRSGSYNEQFF. CDR3 DNA sequence: TGTGCCAGCAGGTCGGGCTCCTACAATGAGCAGTTCTTC.

The chain combines TRBV5-1 with TRBJ1-4, with TRBD1 matching over 9 bases. The CDR3 extends over 17 amino acids. V lost 1 base, J lost 6 bases, and 10 bases stayed unmatched. In germline, CDR1 is SGHRS, CDR2 YFSETQ. CDR3 nucleotides: TGCGCCAGCAGCTTGAATGTGGGGACAGGGCAGTATGAAAAACTGTTTTTT. This encodes CASSLNVGTGQYEKLFF.

This chain uses TRBV5-1 with TRBJ2-1; D is unresolved. This CDR3 region has 13 residues. V was trimmed by 7 bases and J by 1 base, leaving 9 bases between them. Germline CDR1 reads SGHRS; CDR2 reads YFSETQ. The CDR3 is CASFGPSYNEQFF. The DNA for the CDR3 is TGCGCCAGCTTCGGGCCTTCCTACAATGAGCAGTTCTTC.

This clone was seen a handful of times. The rearrangement joins TRBV6-1 to TRBJ1-2; a possible D gene is TRBD1 (5 bases). Trimming left V 7 bases short and J 7 bases short, with 16 bases between. The CDR3 covers 13 residues. The germline V gene encodes CDR1 MNHNS and CDR2 SASEGT. For the CDR3, the DNA is TGTGCCAGCAAGGGGAAGAATGACTTTGGCTACACCTTC. Its protein product is CASKGKNDFGYTF.

CDR3 nucleotides: TGTGCCAGTAGTAACAGGGGCGCTAACAATGAGCAGTTCTTC. As protein: CASSNRGANNEQFF. The rearrangement links TRBV19 to TRBJ2-1; TRBD1 matches 7 bases. With 4 bases clipped from V and 5 bases from J, the junction kept 5 bases outside the gene matches. Looked up from germline, CDR1 is LNHDA and CDR2 is SQIVND (reference sequence). This CDR3 has 14 residues. Combining the CDR3 with reference TRBV19 and TRBJ2-1 gives the whole variable domain DGGITQSPKYLFRKEGQNVTLSCEQNLNHDAMYWYRQDPGQGLRLIYYSQIVNDFQKGDIAEGYSVSREKKESFPLTVTSAQKNPTAFYLCASSNRGANNEQFFGPGTRLTVL.

In its sample, this clone was seen a few times. The chain recombines TRBV6-5 with TRBJ1-2; D is possibly TRBD1 (5 bases). Germline V CDR1 and CDR2: MNHEY, SVGAGI. Between the trimmed V and J ends, which lost 6 bases and 2 bases, there was a span of 10 bases. The CDR3 contains 13 residues. CDR3 protein: CASSRRQNYGYTF. Here the CDR3 DNA reads TGTGCCAGCAGCCGAAGACAGAACTATGGCTACACCTTC.

This clone was seen a single time. CDR3 DNA sequence: TGTGCCAGCAGCCGGGGGCCTGAAGCTTTCTTT. As protein: CASSRGPEAFF. This rearrangement joins TRBV7-9 to TRBJ1-1; possibly TRBD1 for D (6 bases). This CDR3 comprises 11 residues. Between the trimmed V and J ends, which lost 5 bases and 6 bases, there was a span of 7 bases. Per germline, CDR1 SEHNR and CDR2 FQNEAQ (reference sequence).

V and J are TRBV7-9 and TRBJ1-6, with a tentative D call TRBD1 (5 bases). Between the trimmed V and J ends, which lost 1 base and 7 bases, there was a span of 8 bases. Germline CDR1 SEHNR, CDR2 FQNEAQ (reference sequence). The CDR3 consists of 14 residues. CDR3 nucleotides: TGTGCCAGCAGCTTAGGAGGGGCGAATTCACCCCTCCACTTT. Translation gives CASSLGGANSPLHF.

A single count supports this clone. The chain has TRBV29-1 and TRBJ1-2; D remains unclear. V gave up 0 bases and J gave up 4 bases, with 3 bases separating them. Looked up from germline, CDR1 is SQVTM and CDR2 is ANQGSEA. CDR3 length: 11 residues. Here the CDR3 reads CSVEEGYGYTF. The CDR3 DNA follows: TGCAGCGTTGAAGAGGGCTATGGCTACACCTTC.

The CDR3: CASSLVPPTSGQETQYF. The CDR3 bases are TGTGCCAGCAGCTTAGTCCCTCCGACTAGCGGCCAAGAGACCCAGTACTTC. This chain links TRBV11-2 with TRBJ2-5; TRBD2 matches at 9 bases. Germline CDR1 and CDR2: SGHAT and FQNNGV. The CDR3 contains 17 residues. V was pared by 1 base and J by 1 base, with 7 bases of the junction left unmatched.

The CDR3 bases are TGCGCCAGCAGTGGGGGGGGTGGACGGTCCGATGAGCAGTTCTTC. Encoded protein: CASSGGGGRSDEQFF. J is TRBJ2-1 and V is TRBV10-1, with 7 bases matching TRBD2. V dropped 4 bases and J dropped 8; count of bases not matched to a gene: 11. The CDR3 sequence is 15 residues long. The germline V gene has CDR1 WNHNN and CDR2 SYGVQD (reference sequence).

CDR3 coding DNA: TGCGCCAGCAGCCGAGGGGGGAGCTCCTACAATGAGCAGTTCTTC. The encoded protein is CASSRGGSSYNEQFF. The V gene is TRBV5-1, the J gene TRBJ2-1, with D possibly being TRBD1 or TRBD2 (6 bases each). Germline V gene data show CDR1 as SGHRS and CDR2 as YFSETQ. V gave up 4 bases and J gave up 0 bases, with 11 bases separating them. The CDR3 has 15 residues.

This chain joins TRBV19 and TRBJ2-1, with TRBD2 matching 15 bases. This CDR3 spans 17 amino acids. V was pared by 6 bases and J by 7 bases, with 10 bases of the junction left unmatched. Per the germline V gene, CDR1 is LNHDA and CDR2 is SQIVND (reference sequence). This CDR3 reads CASRPSRGLAGGNEQFF. The CDR3 bases are TGTGCCAGTAGACCTAGCCGGGGACTAGCGGGGGGAAATGAGCAGTTCTTC.

This rearrangement joins TRBV6-1 to TRBJ2-2; tentative D call: TRBD1 (5 bases). V lost 7 bases, J lost 4 bases, and 10 bases lay in between. This CDR3 is built from 13 residues. Germline assignment: CDR1 MNHNS and CDR2 SASEGT. In nucleotides, the CDR3 is TGTGCCAGCACCGCAGGGTTCACCGGGGAGCTGTTTTTT. Translated: CASTAGFTGELFF.

The chain has TRBV27 and TRBJ2-1; TRBD1 might be the D (6 bases). The CDR3 has 14 amino acids. In germline, CDR1 is MNHEY, CDR2 SMNVEV (reference sequence). Trimming stripped 6 bases from V and 0 bases from J, with 9 bases between. The CDR3: CASRRQDSYNEQFF. Here the CDR3 DNA reads TGTGCCAGCAGACGACAGGACTCCTACAATGAGCAGTTCTTC.

V is TRBV6-1 and J is TRBJ2-1; D is undetermined. Germline lookup yields CDR1 MNHNS and CDR2 SASEGT. This CDR3 has 12 amino acids. V lost 8 bases and J 8 bases, leaving 13 bases between the germline ends. The DNA of the CDR3 is TGTGCCAGCCTGCTGGCCCCCCATGAGCAGTTCTTC. Encoded protein: CASLLAPHEQFF.

This chain links TRBV19 with TRBJ2-1; TRBD1 or TRBD2 may be the D gene (6 bases each). In germline, CDR1 is LNHDA, CDR2 SQIVND (reference sequence). Trimming left V 7 bases short and J 6 bases short, with 13 bases between. CDR3 length: 13 residues. In DNA, the CDR3 is TGTGCCAGTAACACGGGGGCCGCCAATGAGCAGTTCTTC. Protein product: CASNTGAANEQFF. Based on the CDR3 plus reference TRBV19 and TRBJ2-1, the full variable domain is DGGITQSPKYLFRKEGQNVTLSCEQNLNHDAMYWYRQDPGQGLRLIYYSQIVNDFQKGDIAEGYSVSREKKESFPLTVTSAQKNPTAFYLCASNTGAANEQFFGPGTRLTVL.